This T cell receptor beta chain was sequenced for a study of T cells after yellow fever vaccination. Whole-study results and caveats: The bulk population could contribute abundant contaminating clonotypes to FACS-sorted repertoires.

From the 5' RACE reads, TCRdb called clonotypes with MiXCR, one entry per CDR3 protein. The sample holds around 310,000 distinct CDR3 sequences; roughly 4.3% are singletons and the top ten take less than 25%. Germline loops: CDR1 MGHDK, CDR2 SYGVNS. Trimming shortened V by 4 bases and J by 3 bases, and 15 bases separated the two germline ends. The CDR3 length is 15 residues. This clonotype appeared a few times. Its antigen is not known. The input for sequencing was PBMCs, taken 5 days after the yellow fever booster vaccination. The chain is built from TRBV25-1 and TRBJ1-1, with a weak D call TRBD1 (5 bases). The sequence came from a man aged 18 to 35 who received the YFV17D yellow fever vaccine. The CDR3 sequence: CASSGLGRGDTEAFF. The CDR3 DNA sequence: TGTGCCAGCAGTGGCCTCGGACGGGGCGACACTGAAGCTTTCTTT.